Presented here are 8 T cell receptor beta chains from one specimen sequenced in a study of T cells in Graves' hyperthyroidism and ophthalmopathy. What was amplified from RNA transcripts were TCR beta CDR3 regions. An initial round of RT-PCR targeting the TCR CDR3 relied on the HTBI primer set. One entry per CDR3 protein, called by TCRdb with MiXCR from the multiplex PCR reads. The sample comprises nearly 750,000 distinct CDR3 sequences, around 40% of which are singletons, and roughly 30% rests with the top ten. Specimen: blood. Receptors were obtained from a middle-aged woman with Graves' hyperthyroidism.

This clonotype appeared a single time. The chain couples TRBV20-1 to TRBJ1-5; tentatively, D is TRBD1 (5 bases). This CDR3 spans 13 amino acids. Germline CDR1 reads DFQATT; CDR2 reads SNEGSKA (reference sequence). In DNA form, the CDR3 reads TGCAGCACCGGGGGAAATTTTGGCCAGCCCCAGCATTTT. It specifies CSTGGNFGQPQHF.

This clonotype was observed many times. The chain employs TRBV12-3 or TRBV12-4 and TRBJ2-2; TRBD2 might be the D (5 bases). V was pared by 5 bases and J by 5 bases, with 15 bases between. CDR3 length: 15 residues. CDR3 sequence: CASSLRSGKTGELFF. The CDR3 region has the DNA TGTGCCAGCAGTCTTAGGTCGGGGAAGACCGGGGAGCTGTTTTTT.

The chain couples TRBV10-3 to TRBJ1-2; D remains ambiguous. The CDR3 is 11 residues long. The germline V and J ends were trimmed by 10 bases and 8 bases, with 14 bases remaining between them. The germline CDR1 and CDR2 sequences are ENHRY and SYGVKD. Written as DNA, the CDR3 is TGTGCCAGCCAGAGTCGGGCGGGCTACACCTTC. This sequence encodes CASQSRAGYTF.

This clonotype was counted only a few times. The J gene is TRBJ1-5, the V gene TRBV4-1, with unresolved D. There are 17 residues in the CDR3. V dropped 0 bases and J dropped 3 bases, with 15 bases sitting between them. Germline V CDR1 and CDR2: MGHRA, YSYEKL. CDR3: CASSQDWGRANNQPQHF. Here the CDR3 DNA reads TGCGCCAGCAGCCAAGATTGGGGTAGGGCCAACAATCAGCCCCAGCATTTT.

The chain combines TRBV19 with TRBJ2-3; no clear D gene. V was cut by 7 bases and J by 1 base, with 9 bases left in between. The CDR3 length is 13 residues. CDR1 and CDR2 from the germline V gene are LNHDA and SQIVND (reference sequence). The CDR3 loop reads CASKETGTDTQYF. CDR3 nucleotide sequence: TGTGCCAGTAAGGAAACAGGCACAGATACGCAGTATTTT.

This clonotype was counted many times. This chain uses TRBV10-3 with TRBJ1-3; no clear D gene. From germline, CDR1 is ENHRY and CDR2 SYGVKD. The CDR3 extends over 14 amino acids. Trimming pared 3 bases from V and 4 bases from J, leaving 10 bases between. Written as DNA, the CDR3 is TGTGCCATCAGTGATACGGTCACAGGAAACACCATATATTTT. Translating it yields CAISDTVTGNTIYF.

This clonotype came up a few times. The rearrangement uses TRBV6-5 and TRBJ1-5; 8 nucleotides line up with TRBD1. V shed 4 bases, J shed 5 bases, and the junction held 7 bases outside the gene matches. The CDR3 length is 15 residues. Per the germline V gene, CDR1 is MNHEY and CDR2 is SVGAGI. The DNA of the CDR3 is TGTGCCAGCAGTTGGGACAGGTCGGCCGATCAGCCCCAGCATTTT. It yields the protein CASSWDRSADQPQHF.

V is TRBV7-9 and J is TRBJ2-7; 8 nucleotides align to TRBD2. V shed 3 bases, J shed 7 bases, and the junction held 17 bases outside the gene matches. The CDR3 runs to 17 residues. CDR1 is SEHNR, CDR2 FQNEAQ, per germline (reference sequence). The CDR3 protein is CASSLPVLAGQGREQYF. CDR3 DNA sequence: TGTGCCAGCAGCTTGCCCGTCTTAGCGGGACAAGGACGGGAGCAGTACTTC. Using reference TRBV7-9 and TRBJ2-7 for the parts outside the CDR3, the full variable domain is DTGVSQNPRHKITKRGQNVTFRCDPISEHNRLYWYRQTLGQGPEFLTYFQNEAQLEKSRLLSDRFSAERPKGSFSTLEIQRTEQGDSAMYLCASSLPVLAGQGREQYFGPGTRLTVT.